This entry concerns a single T cell receptor (beta chain). Its target is not known. The data stem from a study of T-cell memory formation after mild COVID-19. Study-level points and caveats: Several responding clones turned up in pre-infection memory, indicating that cross-reactive memory may have taken part. The study found contracting CD4+ clones mainly in CM and EM and contracting CD8+ clones in EMRA. A balance of CD4 and CD8 characterized clones contracting day 15 to 85, whereas later expanders leaned CD4+.

The authors produced TCR alpha and TCR beta cDNA libraries with sample barcodes and UMIs by 5'RACE using constant-segment primers. TCRdb fed the 5' RACE reads into MiXCR, producing one record per CDR3 protein. In the table there are about 140,000 distinct CDR3 sequences, approximately 26% of which are singletons. V was pared by 3 bases and J by 8 bases, with 14 bases between. Per germline, CDR1 LNHNV and CDR2 YYDKDF (reference sequence). The CDR3 spans 14 residues. The sequence was collected from an adult woman who had mild COVID-19 (a few samples of this study predate the infection). Cell type and time point are not known. Sequencing used PBMCs or a T cell subset sorted from them (not recorded which). The chain recombines TRBV15 with TRBJ2-1; D is undetermined. In DNA form, the CDR3 reads TGTGCCACCAGCAGTTACCGGCTCCCGGATGAGCAGTTCTTC. This codes for CATSSYRLPDEQFF.